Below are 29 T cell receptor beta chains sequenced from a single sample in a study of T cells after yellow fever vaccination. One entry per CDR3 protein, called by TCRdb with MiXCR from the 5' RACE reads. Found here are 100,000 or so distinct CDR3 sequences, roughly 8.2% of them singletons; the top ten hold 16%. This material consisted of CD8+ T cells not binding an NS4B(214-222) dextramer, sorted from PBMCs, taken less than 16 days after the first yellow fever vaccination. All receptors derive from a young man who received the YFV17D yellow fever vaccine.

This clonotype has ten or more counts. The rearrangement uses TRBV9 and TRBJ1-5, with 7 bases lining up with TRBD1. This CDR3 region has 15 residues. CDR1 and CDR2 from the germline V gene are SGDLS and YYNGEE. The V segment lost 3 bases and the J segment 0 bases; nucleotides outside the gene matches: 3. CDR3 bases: TGTGCCAGCAGCGAAACAGGGGATAGCAATCAGCCCCAGCATTTT. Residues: CASSETGDSNQPQHF.

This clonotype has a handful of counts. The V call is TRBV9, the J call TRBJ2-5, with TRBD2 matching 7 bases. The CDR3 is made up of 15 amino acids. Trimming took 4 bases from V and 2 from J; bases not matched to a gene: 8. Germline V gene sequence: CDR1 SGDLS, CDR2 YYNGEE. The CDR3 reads CASSPRLAEQETQYF. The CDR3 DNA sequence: TGTGCCAGCAGCCCCCGGCTAGCGGAACAAGAGACCCAGTACTTC.

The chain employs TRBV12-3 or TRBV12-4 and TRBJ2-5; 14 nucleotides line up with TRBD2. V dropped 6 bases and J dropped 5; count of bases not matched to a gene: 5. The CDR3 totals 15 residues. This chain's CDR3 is CASRGLAGDLETQYF. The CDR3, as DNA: TGTGCCAGCAGGGGACTAGCGGGGGATCTGGAGACCCAGTACTTC.

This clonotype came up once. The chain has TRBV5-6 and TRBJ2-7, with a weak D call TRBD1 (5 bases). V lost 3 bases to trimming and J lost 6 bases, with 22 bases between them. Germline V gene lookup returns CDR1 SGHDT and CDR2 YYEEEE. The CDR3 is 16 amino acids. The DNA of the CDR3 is TGTGCCAGCAGCTCAAGCTATCTCAGGGAAAGCTGCGAGCAGTACTTC. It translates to CASSSSYLRESCEQYF.

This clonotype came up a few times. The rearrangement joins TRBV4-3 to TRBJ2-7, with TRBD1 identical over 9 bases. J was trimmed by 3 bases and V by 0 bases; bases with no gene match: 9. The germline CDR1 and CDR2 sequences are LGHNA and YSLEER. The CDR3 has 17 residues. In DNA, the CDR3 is TGCGCCAGCAGCCAAGATCGAGTCGGGACAGGGAGCTACGAGCAGTACTTC. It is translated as CASSQDRVGTGSYEQYF.

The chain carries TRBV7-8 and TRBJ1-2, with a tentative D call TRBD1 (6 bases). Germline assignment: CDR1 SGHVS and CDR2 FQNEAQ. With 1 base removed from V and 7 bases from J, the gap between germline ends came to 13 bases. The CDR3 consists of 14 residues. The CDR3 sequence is CASSLDARGPGYTF. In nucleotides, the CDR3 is TGTGCCAGCAGCTTAGACGCCAGGGGTCCTGGCTACACCTTC.

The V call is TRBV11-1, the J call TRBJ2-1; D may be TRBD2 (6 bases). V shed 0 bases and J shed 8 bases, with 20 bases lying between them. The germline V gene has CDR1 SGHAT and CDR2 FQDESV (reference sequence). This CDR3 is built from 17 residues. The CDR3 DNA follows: TGTGCCAGCAGCTTAGCGCTTGAAATCGGGGGAAACCATGAGCAGTTCTTC. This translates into CASSLALEIGGNHEQFF.

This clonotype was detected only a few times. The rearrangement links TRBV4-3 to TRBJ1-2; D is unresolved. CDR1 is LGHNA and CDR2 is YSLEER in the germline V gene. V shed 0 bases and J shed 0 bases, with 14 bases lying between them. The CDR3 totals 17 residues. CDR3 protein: CASSQEFGGPPNYGYTF. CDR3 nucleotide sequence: TGCGCCAGCAGCCAAGAATTTGGAGGGCCGCCTAACTATGGCTACACCTTC.

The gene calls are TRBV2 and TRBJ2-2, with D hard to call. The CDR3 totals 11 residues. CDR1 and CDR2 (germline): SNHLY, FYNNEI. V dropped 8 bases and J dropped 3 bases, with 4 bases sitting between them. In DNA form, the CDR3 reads TGTGCCAGCCTATACACCGGGGAGCTGTTTTTT. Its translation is CASLYTGELFF.

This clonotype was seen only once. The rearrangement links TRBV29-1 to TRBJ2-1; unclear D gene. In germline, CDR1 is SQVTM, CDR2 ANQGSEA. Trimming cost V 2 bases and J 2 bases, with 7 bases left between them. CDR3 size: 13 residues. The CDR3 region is CSVESLAYNEQFF. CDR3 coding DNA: TGCAGCGTTGAATCGTTGGCCTACAATGAGCAGTTCTTC.

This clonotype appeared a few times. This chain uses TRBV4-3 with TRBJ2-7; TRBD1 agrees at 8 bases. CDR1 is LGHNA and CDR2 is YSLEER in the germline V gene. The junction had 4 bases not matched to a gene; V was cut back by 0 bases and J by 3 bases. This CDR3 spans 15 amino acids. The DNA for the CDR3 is TGCGCCAGCAGCCAAGATTTTGGACAGGGCTACGAGCAGTACTTC. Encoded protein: CASSQDFGQGYEQYF.

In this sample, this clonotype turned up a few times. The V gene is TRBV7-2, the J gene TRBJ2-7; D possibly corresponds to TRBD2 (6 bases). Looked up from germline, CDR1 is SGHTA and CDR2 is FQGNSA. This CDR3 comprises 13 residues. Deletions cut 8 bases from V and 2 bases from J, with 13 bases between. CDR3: CASEGAGTYEQYF. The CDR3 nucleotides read TGTGCCAGCGAAGGGGCGGGGACCTACGAGCAGTACTTC.

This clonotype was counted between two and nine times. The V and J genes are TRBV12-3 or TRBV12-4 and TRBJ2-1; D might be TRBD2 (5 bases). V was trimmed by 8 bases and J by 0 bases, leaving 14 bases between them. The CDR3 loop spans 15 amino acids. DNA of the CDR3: TGTGCCAGCGGGTCCTCTGGGAGCTCCTACAATGAGCAGTTCTTC. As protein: CASGSSGSSYNEQFF.

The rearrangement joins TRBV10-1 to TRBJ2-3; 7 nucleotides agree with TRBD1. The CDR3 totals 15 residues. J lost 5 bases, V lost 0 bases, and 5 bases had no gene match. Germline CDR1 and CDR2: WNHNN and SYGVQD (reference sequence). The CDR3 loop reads CASSESLAGGDTQYF. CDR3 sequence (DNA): TGCGCCAGCAGTGAGTCCCTAGCAGGGGGAGATACGCAGTATTTT.

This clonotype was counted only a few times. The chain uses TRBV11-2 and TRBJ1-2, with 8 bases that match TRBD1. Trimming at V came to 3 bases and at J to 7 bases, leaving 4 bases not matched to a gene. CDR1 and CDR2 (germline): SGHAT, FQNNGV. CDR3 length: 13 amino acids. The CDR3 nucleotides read TGTGCCAGCAGCTTCCGGGGACAGGCTGGCTACACCTTC. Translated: CASSFRGQAGYTF.

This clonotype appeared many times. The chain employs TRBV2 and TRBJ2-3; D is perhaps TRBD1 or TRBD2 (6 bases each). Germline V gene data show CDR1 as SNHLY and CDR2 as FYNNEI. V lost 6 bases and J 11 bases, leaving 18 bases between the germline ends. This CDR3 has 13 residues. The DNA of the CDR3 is TGTGCCAGCAGCCAAGAGCTGGGGGGCCAGCAGTATTTT. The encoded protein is CASSQELGGQQYF.

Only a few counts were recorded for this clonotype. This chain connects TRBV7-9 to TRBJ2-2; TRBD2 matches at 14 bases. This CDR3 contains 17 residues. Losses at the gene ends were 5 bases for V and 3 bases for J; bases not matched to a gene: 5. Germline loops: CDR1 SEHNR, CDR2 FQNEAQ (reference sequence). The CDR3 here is CASSRGLAGGYTGELFF. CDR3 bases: TGTGCCAGCAGCCGCGGACTAGCGGGGGGCTACACCGGGGAGCTGTTTTTT.

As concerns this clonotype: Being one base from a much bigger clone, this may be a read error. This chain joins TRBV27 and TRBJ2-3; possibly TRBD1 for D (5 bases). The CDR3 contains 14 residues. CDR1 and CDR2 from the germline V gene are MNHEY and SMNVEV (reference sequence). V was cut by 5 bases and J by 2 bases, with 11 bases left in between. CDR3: CASSTRQFTDTQYF. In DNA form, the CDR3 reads TGTGCCAGCAGTACCAGACAGTTCACAGATACGCAGTATTTT.

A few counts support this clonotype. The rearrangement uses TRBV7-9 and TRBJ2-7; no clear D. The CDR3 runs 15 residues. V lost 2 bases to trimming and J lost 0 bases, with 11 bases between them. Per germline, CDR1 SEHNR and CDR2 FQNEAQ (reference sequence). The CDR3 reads CASSLLVHSSYEQYF. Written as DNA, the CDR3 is TGTGCCAGCAGCTTACTGGTTCATAGCTCCTACGAGCAGTACTTC. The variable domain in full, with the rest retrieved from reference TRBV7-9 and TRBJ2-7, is DTGVSQNPRHKITKRGQNVTFRCDPISEHNRLYWYRQTLGQGPEFLTYFQNEAQLEKSRLLSDRFSAERPKGSFSTLEIQRTEQGDSAMYLCASSLLVHSSYEQYFGPGTRLTVT.

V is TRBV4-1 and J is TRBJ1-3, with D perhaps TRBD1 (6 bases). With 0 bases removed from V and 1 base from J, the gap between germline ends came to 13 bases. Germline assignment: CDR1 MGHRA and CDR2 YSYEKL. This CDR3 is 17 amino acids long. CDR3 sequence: CASSQDFSGTSGNTIYF. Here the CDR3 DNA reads TGCGCCAGCAGCCAAGACTTCTCCGGGACATCTGGAAACACCATATATTTT.

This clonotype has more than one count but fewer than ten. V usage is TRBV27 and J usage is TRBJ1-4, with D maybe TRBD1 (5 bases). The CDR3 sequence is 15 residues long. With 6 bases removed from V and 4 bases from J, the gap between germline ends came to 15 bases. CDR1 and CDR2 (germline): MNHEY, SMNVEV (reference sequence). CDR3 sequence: CASRPGTVRNEKLFF. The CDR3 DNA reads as TGTGCCAGCAGACCGGGGACGGTCCGTAATGAAAAACTGTTTTTT.

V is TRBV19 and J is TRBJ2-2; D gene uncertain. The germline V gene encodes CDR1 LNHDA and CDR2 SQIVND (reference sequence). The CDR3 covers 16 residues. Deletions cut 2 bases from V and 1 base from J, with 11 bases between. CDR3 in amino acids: CASSIPRHMNTGELFF. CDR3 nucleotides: TGTGCCAGTAGTATACCCCGACATATGAACACCGGGGAGCTGTTTTTT.

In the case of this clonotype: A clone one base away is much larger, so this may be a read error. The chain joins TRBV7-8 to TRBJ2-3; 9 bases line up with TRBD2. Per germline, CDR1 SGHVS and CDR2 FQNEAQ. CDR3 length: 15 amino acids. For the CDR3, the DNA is TGTGCCAGCAGCTCCAGACTAGCGGCCACAGATGCGCAGTATTTT. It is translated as CASSSRLAATDAQYF.

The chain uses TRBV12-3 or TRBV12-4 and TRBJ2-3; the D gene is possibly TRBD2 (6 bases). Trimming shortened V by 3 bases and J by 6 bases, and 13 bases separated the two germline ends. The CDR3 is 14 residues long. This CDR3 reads CASSLGGVGDTQYF. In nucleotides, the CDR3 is TGTGCCAGCAGTTTGGGCGGGGTAGGGGATACGCAGTATTTT.

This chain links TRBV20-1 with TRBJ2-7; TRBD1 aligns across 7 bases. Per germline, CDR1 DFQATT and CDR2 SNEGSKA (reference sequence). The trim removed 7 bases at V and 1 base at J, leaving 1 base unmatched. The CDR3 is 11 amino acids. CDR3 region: CSVGQSYEQYV. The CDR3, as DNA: TGCAGTGTGGGACAGTCCTACGAGCAGTACGTC.

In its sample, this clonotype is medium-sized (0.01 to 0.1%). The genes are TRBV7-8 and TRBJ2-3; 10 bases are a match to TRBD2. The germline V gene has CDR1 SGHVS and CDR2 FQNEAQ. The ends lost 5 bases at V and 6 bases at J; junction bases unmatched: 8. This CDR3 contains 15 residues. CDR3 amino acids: CASSPQRGGRDTQYF. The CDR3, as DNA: TGTGCCAGCAGCCCCCAGCGGGGGGGCCGTGATACGCAGTATTTT. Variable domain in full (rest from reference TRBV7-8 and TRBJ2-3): GAGVSQSPRYKVAKRGQDVALRCDPISGHVSLFWYQQALGQGPEFLTYFQNEAQLDKSGLPSDRFFAERPEGSVSTLKIQRTQQEDSAVYLCASSPQRGGRDTQYFGPGTRLTVL.

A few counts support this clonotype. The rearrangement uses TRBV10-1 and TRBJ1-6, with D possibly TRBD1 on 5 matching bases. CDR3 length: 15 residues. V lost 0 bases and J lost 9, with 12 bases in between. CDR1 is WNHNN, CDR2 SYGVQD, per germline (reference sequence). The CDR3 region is CASSESRGSGSPLHF. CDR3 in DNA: TGCGCCAGCAGTGAGTCAAGGGGATCGGGTTCACCCCTCCACTTT.

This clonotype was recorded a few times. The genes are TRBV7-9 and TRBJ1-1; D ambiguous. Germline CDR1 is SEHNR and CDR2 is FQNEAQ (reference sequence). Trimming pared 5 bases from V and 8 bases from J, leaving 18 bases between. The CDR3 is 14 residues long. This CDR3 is CASSHWTDRQEAFF. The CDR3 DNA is TGTGCCAGCAGCCACTGGACCGATCGTCAGGAAGCTTTCTTT.

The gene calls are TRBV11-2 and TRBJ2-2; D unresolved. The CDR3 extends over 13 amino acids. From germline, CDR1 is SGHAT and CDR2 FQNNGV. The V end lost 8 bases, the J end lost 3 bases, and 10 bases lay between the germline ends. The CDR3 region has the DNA TGTGCCAGCGACGTCCTTTACACCGGGGAGCTGTTTTTT. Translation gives CASDVLYTGELFF.